This TCR beta chain derives from a study of blood T cell repertoires in COVID-19. Study summary: Italy, Spain and the United States were the sources of the convalescent and acute COVID-19 samples.

Seattle researchers signed up patients amid active infection and tracked them longitudinally. V shed 2 bases and J shed 2 bases, with 16 bases lying between them. This CDR3 is 16 amino acids long. CDR1 is KGHSH, CDR2 LQKENI, per germline. Methods used by the authors: The assay estimated nucleated cells by amplifying reference gene primers. Clones were read by immunoSEQ multiplex PCR, and TCRdb kept only the in-frame ones, dropping some. That table gives V, J and clone size, and the DNA gave D and trimming. This sample has about 180,000 clones, with about 85% found just once. Material: peripheral blood. This receptor was obtained from a woman aged 45-65 years with COVID-19, enrolled during active disease. The chain recombines TRBV18 with TRBJ2-7; D might be TRBD1 (7 bases). The CDR3 sequence is CASSPGGRTGAYEQYF. The CDR3 DNA reads as TGTGCCAGCTCACCAGGGGGGAGGACAGGTGCCTACGAGCAGTACTTC. Full variable domain (remainder filled in from reference TRBV18 and TRBJ2-7): NAGVMQNPRHLVRRRGQEARLRCSPMKGHSHVYWYRQLPEEGLKFMVYLQKENIIDESGMPKERFSAEFPKEGPSILRIQQVVRGDSAAYFCASSPGGRTGAYEQYFGPGTRLTVT.